The next 17 T cell receptor beta chains were all read from a single sample in a study of blood T cell repertoires in COVID-19. Sequencing was performed with immunoSEQ multiplex PCR; in TCRdb, only in-frame clones are kept and a portion is missing. This sample yields roughly 100,000 clones, of which 80% to 90% are seen a single time; about a third belongs to the top ten. The sequencing sample was made of peripheral blood. These receptors came from an elderly woman with acute or convalescent COVID-19.

J is TRBJ2-7 and V is TRBV15, with TRBD1 identical over 8 bases. From germline, CDR1 is LNHNV and CDR2 YYDKDF (reference sequence). CDR3 size: 19 residues. J was trimmed by 0 bases and V by 3 bases; bases with no gene match: 16. The CDR3 region has the DNA TGTGCCACCAGCAGGGAAGTACTCGGCAGGGGGCTAATCTCCTACGAGCAGTACTTC. This encodes CATSREVLGRGLISYEQYF.

This sequence joins TRBV30 and TRBJ1-1, with D possibly TRBD1 on 5 matching bases. The CDR3 is 15 amino acids. Deletions cut 4 bases from V and 3 bases from J, with 18 bases between. Germline values: CDR1 GTSNPN, CDR2 SVGIG (reference sequence). The CDR3 is CAWNQGIPSDTEAFF. The DNA for the CDR3 is TGTGCCTGGAACCAGGGAATACCCTCGGACACTGAAGCTTTCTTT.

The count of this clone is one. This rearrangement joins TRBV9 to TRBJ1-2; D ambiguous. Trimming left V 0 bases short and J 7 bases short, with 10 bases between. From germline, CDR1 is SGDLS and CDR2 YYNGEE. This CDR3 has 13 residues. DNA of the CDR3: TGTGCCAGCAGCGTAGGAGACTCCACTGGCTACACCTTC. Translation: CASSVGDSTGYTF. Looking up the rest from reference TRBV9 and TRBJ1-2 gives the full variable domain: DSGVTQTPKHLITATGQRVTLRCSPRSGDLSVYWYQQSLDQGLQFLIQYYNGEERAKGNILERFSAQQFPDLHSELNLSSLELGDSALYFCASSVGDSTGYTFGSGTRLTVV.

The chain is built from TRBV5-3 and TRBJ2-5, with a possible D match to TRBD1 (5 bases). TRBV5-3 is annotated as an ORF whose role is uncertain. Trimming took off 4 bases at V and 5 bases at J, with 21 bases between the two ends. CDR3 size: 16 residues. CDR3 protein: CARSLRGRAYGETQYF. CDR3 nucleotides: TGTGCCAGAAGCCTCCGAGGCAGGGCATATGGGGAGACCCAGTACTTC.

This clone has a single count. The V gene is TRBV6-1, the J gene TRBJ2-1; 11 positions match TRBD1. CDR3 length: 17 amino acids. The J segment lost 8 bases and the V segment lost 1 base, leaving 10 bases of the junction unmatched. CDR1 is MNHNS and CDR2 is SASEGT in the germline V gene. CDR3 in amino acids: CASSEGIVRDRGYEQFF. The CDR3 nucleotides read TGTGCCAGCAGTGAAGGGATAGTCCGGGACAGGGGGTATGAGCAGTTCTTC.

The chain uses TRBV6-5 and TRBJ2-1, with D possibly TRBD1 on 6 matching bases. The CDR3 contains 15 residues. Germline CDR1 is MNHEY and CDR2 is SVGAGI. V was cut by 4 bases and J by 2 bases, with 12 bases left in between. CDR3 DNA: TGTGCCAGCAGTTCCTCCAGGGGTCCCTACAATGAGCAGTTCTTC. Translation gives CASSSSRGPYNEQFF.

The chain couples TRBV4-1 to TRBJ2-5, with TRBD2 matching over 7 bases. With 0 bases clipped from V and 1 base from J, the junction kept 5 bases outside the gene matches. This CDR3 is built from 16 residues. Looked up from germline, CDR1 is MGHRA and CDR2 is YSYEKL. The CDR3 protein is CASSQDSGTLQETQYF. The CDR3 DNA reads as TGCGCCAGCAGCCAAGACAGCGGGACTCTCCAAGAGACCCAGTACTTC.

The chain employs TRBV13 and TRBJ2-7, with D maybe TRBD1 (6 bases). CDR3 length equals 17 residues. V lost 0 bases to trimming and J lost 4 bases, with 19 bases between them. Germline V gene data show CDR1 as PRHDT and CDR2 as FYEKMQ (reference sequence). The CDR3 sequence is CASSLGALGSRGYEQYF. Here the CDR3 DNA reads TGTGCCAGCAGCTTAGGGGCATTAGGGTCCAGGGGATACGAGCAGTACTTC.

This chain joins TRBV25-1 and TRBJ1-1, with 7 bases aligning to TRBD1. The CDR3 runs 14 residues. Germline V gene data show CDR1 as MGHDK and CDR2 as SYGVNS. The V and J ends lost 4 bases and 4 bases, in that order; junction bases with no gene match: 6. The CDR3 loop reads CASSVSGGTTEAFF. As DNA, the CDR3 is TGTGCCAGCAGTGTCTCAGGGGGGACCACTGAAGCTTTCTTT.

This clone showed up just once. The V and J genes are TRBV3-1 (or the pseudogene TRBV3-2) and TRBJ1-6, with D tentatively TRBD1 (5 bases). Germline V gives CDR1 LGHDT, CDR2 YNNKEL (reference sequence). The V gene lost 5 bases and the J gene lost 0 bases, with 17 bases spanning the gap. The length of the CDR3 is 18 residues. The CDR3 here is CASSWGEPALSYNSPLHF. The CDR3 DNA reads as TGTGCCAGCAGCTGGGGGGAGCCGGCCCTCTCCTATAATTCACCCCTCCACTTT.

The chain joins TRBV5-1 to TRBJ2-5, with TRBD2 as a possible D gene (6 bases). CDR3 length: 15 amino acids. V lost 4 bases to trimming and J lost 3 bases, with 16 bases between them. From germline, CDR1 is SGHRS and CDR2 YFSETQ. The CDR3 DNA reads as TGCGCCAGCAGCCGGATTGGGGGGAGAGAAGAGACCCAGTACTTC. Translation gives CASSRIGGREETQYF.

The rearrangement links TRBV7-8 to TRBJ2-3; tentatively, D is TRBD1 (5 bases). The CDR3 is 17 residues long. CDR1 is SGHVS and CDR2 is FQNEAQ in the germline V gene. The germline V and J ends were trimmed by 2 bases and 1 base, with 16 bases remaining between them. CDR3 sequence (DNA): TGTGCCAGCAGCTTAAGCCTGATGGGGCCTGGCACAGATACGCAGTATTTT. Translated: CASSLSLMGPGTDTQYF.

The sample holds a few counts of this clone. The chain has TRBV7-2 and TRBJ1-6; TRBD1 aligns across 9 bases. This CDR3 is built from 16 residues. J was trimmed by 7 bases and V by 5 bases; bases with no gene match: 9. Germline V lookup: CDR1 SGHTA, CDR2 FQGNSA. CDR3 nucleotides: TGTGCCAGCAGCCCGGGACAGGGAAAAGGAAATTCACCCCTCCACTTT. Amino acid sequence: CASSPGQGKGNSPLHF.

V usage is TRBV12-5 and J usage is TRBJ1-5; the D is unclear. Per the germline V gene, CDR1 is LGHNT and CDR2 is FRNRAP. With 6 bases removed from V and 9 bases from J, the gap between germline ends came to 21 bases. There are 15 residues in the CDR3. CDR3 sequence reads: CASGLEGPGLSPQHF. CDR3 DNA sequence: TGTGCTAGTGGCCTGGAAGGGCCGGGGTTATCGCCCCAGCATTTT.

The chain combines TRBV28 with TRBJ2-6; 14 bases are a match to TRBD2. Trimming took 5 bases from V and 0 from J; bases not matched to a gene: 12. Germline V gene lookup returns CDR1 MDHEN and CDR2 SYDVKM. The CDR3 is made up of 21 amino acids. The CDR3 spells CASSPGLAGGLTFSGANVLTF. The CDR3 nucleotides are TGTGCCAGCAGTCCCGGACTAGCGGGGGGCCTTACATTCTCTGGGGCCAACGTCCTGACTTTC. The full variable domain, rest sourced from reference TRBV28 and TRBJ2-6, is DVKVTQSSRYLVKRTGEKVFLECVQDMDHENMFWYRQDPGLGLRLIYFSYDVKMKEKGDIPEGYSVSREKKERFSLILESASTNQTSMYLCASSPGLAGGLTFSGANVLTFGAGSRLTVL.

The J gene is TRBJ2-5, the V gene TRBV15, with D tentatively TRBD2 (5 bases). Germline CDR1 and CDR2: LNHNV and YYDKDF (reference sequence). The CDR3 runs to 16 residues. V shed 4 bases and J shed 2 bases, with 17 bases lying between them. In DNA form, the CDR3 reads TGTGCCACCAGCACCACCTATAGGACTCTACAAGAGACCCAGTACTTC. It yields the protein CATSTTYRTLQETQYF.

V usage is TRBV7-3 and J usage is TRBJ2-1; possibly TRBD1 for D (6 bases). CDR1 is SGHTA, CDR2 FQGTGA, per germline. CDR3 length equals 15 residues. V gave up 0 bases and J gave up 0 bases, with 6 bases separating them. CDR3 protein: CASSLTGGSYNEQFF. The DNA of the CDR3 is TGTGCCAGCAGCTTAACAGGGGGCTCCTACAATGAGCAGTTCTTC.